This T cell receptor beta chain derives from a study of T-cell reconstitution after alpha-beta-depleted transplantation in children. The CDR3 is 15 amino acids. V dropped 4 bases and J dropped 1 base, with 16 bases sitting between them. The V gene's germline CDR1 is SQVTM and CDR2 ANQGSEA. This clonotype has a handful of counts. TCRbeta library construction was performed incorporating unique molecular identifiers. Via MiXCR, TCRdb re-called the PCR reads, giving one row per CDR3 protein. This repertoire shows hundreds of thousands of distinct CDR3 sequences, about a sixth found once; its top ten account for less than 4%.

The clonotype was recovered from a human donor who donated a stem cell graft to a child with acute lymphoblastic leukemia. The chain employs TRBV29-1 and TRBJ1-2; tentatively, D is TRBD1 (6 bases). The sample was PBMCs from the stem cell graft donor, taken from the stem cell graft. In DNA form, the CDR3 reads TGCAGCGTTGGGAGGGACAACTGGAGTAACTATGGCTACACCTTC. This translates into CSVGRDNWSNYGYTF.